The entry that follows covers one TCR beta chain sequence. This table comes from immunoSEQ multiplex PCR, and its TCRdb copy is limited to in-frame clones, with some not included. The data show about 150,000 clones, more than 80% seen once. These data belong to a study of blood T cell repertoires in COVID-19. About the study: Samples representing acute and convalescent COVID-19 were sourced from the United States, Italy and Spain.

The Seattle patients joined while their infection was active and were tracked longitudinally afterward. CDR1 is SGDLS, CDR2 YYNGEE, per germline. The CDR3 has 19 residues. V was clipped by 3 bases and J by 5 bases; unmatched bases: 13. V usage is TRBV9 and J usage is TRBJ2-1; TRBD2 matches 14 bases. This TCR was recovered from a man between 18 and 35 years old with COVID-19, enrolled during active disease. The sequencing input was peripheral blood. CDR3 in amino acids: CASSDPGTSGSPRNNEQFF. In DNA form, the CDR3 reads TGTGCCAGCAGCGATCCCGGGACTAGCGGGAGCCCGCGAAACAATGAGCAGTTCTTC. The whole variable domain, remainder taken from reference TRBV9 and TRBJ2-1, is DSGVTQTPKHLITATGQRVTLRCSPRSGDLSVYWYQQSLDQGLQFLIQYYNGEERAKGNILERFSAQQFPDLHSELNLSSLELGDSALYFCASSDPGTSGSPRNNEQFFGPGTRLTVL.